Listed below are T cell receptor beta chains from one sample, sequenced in a study of blood T cell repertoires in COVID-19. TCRdb's copy holds only in-frame clones and misses some; the assay was immunoSEQ multiplex PCR. The sample has over 110,000 clones; approximately 88% are singletons. Sample: peripheral blood. The receptors stem from a human donor in a cohort sampled during active COVID-19. Both conserved end residues are part of each CDR3. A D gene is named only where the DNA matches it firmly. Clone size is stated in some rows and not others, as once, few, many or a class when expanded.

CDR3 | DNA | D | size | J | V
CASSFGTNTGELFF | TGTGCCAGCAGCTTTGGGACTAACACCGGGGAGCTGTTTTTT | . | . | TRBJ2-2 | TRBV13
CASSTHLEVVSTDTQYF | TGTGCCAGTAGTACTCACCTGGAGGTGGTGAGCACAGATACGCAGTATTTT | . | . | TRBJ2-3 | TRBV19
CASSRDTGNTIYF | TGTGCCAGCAGTCGGGACACTGGAAACACCATATATTTT | . | . | TRBJ1-3 | TRBV7-9
CASSLIAGAVTGELFF | TGTGCCAGCAGCTTAATAGCGGGGGCGGTCACCGGGGAGCTGTTTTTT | TRBD2 | . | TRBJ2-2 | TRBV7-6
CASSLQANTEAFF | TGTGCCAGCTCTCTTCAGGCGAACACTGAAGCTTTCTTT | . | once | TRBJ1-1 | TRBV18
CASSLSAGVGNEQFF | TGCGCCAGCAGCTTGAGCGCGGGGGTGGGAAATGAGCAGTTCTTC | TRBD2 | . | TRBJ2-1 | TRBV5-1
CASSYPPLSLAGANTDTQYF | TGTGCCAGCAGTTACCCCCCTCTGTCCCTAGCGGGGGCCAACACAGATACGCAGTATTTT | TRBD2 | . | TRBJ2-3 | TRBV6-2/TRBV6-3
CASSLVSGIYNEQFF | TGTGCCAGCAGCTTAGTTAGCGGGATTTACAATGAGCAGTTCTTC | TRBD2 | once | TRBJ2-1 | TRBV7-8
CASSYYNRAYEQYF | TGTGCCAGCAGTTACTATAACAGGGCCTACGAGCAGTACTTC | . | . | TRBJ2-7 | TRBV6-2/TRBV6-3
CSVGQGGNQPQHF | TGCAGCGTTGGCCAGGGCGGCAATCAGCCCCAGCATTTT | . | . | TRBJ1-5 | TRBV29-1
CASSLWFGTEAFF | TGTGCCAGCAGTTTATGGTTCGGCACTGAAGCTTTCTTT | . | . | TRBJ1-1 | TRBV12-3/TRBV12-4
CASSSDYTSTDTQYF | TGTGCCAGCAGCTCGGACTACACTAGCACAGATACGCAGTATTTT | . | . | TRBJ2-3 | TRBV7-3
CASSLRTSGGPTPTDTQYF | TGCGCCAGCAGCTTACGGACTAGCGGGGGGCCTACCCCCACAGATACGCAGTATTTT | TRBD2 | once | TRBJ2-3 | TRBV4-1
CASSYGPGSGNTIYF | TGTGCCAGCAGTTATGGTCCCGGGTCTGGAAACACCATATATTTT | . | . | TRBJ1-3 | TRBV6-5
CARSPPPYYEQYF | TGTGCCAGAAGCCCTCCCCCTTACTACGAGCAGTACTTC | . | . | TRBJ2-7 | TRBV5-3
CASTTGGRDNQPQHF | TGTGCCAGCACCACAGGGGGGCGGGACAATCAGCCCCAGCATTTT | TRBD1 | . | TRBJ1-5 | TRBV7-8
CASSQVGTGIHEQYF | TGTGCCAGCAGCCAGGTCGGGACAGGAATCCACGAGCAGTACTTC | TRBD1 | . | TRBJ2-7 | TRBV3-1/TRBV3-2
CASSLVGASGNTIYF | TGTGCCAGCAGCTTGGTGGGCGCGAGTGGAAACACCATATATTTT | . | . | TRBJ1-3 | TRBV5-6
CASSQGLAGDTQYF | TGCGCCAGCAGCCAGGGACTAGCGGGGGATACGCAGTATTTT | TRBD2 | . | TRBJ2-3 | TRBV5-1
CASSSDRVDEQFF | TGTGCCAGTAGTTCGGACAGGGTCGATGAGCAGTTCTTC | TRBD1 | once | TRBJ2-1 | TRBV19
CASSPQGTNEKLFF | TGTGCCAGCAGCCCGCAGGGGACTAATGAAAAACTGTTTTTT | . | once | TRBJ1-4 | TRBV3-1/TRBV3-2
CASSLAGGRVSDTQYF | TGCGCCAGCAGCCTAGCGGGGGGACGGGTCAGTGATACGCAGTATTTT | TRBD2 | . | TRBJ2-3 | TRBV5-1
CASSSGTERDNEQFF | TGTGCCAGCAGCTCCGGGACAGAGAGAGACAATGAGCAGTTCTTC | TRBD1 | . | TRBJ2-1 | TRBV5-6
CASSLRGYQETQYF | TGTGCCAGCAGCCTGCGGGGTTACCAAGAGACCCAGTACTTC | . | . | TRBJ2-5 | TRBV11-2
CASSSKNTGTGWATNEKLFF | TGTGCCAGCAGTTCCAAAAACACCGGGACAGGGTGGGCAACTAATGAAAAACTGTTTTTT | TRBD1 | . | TRBJ1-4 | TRBV27
CASSFAFGGGPYNEQFF | TGTGCCAGCAGTTTCGCTTTTGGGGGGGGCCCCTACAATGAGCAGTTCTTC | . | . | TRBJ2-1 | TRBV27
CASSLHRGYEQYF | TGTGCCAGCAGTTTACACAGGGGCTACGAGCAGTACTTC | TRBD1 | . | TRBJ2-7 | TRBV12-3/TRBV12-4
CASSRQGQETQYF | TGTGCCAGCTCACGACAGGGTCAAGAGACCCAGTACTTC | TRBD1 | . | TRBJ2-5 | TRBV18
CASRFFGELNTEAFF | TGCGCCAGCAGGTTTTTCGGGGAACTGAACACTGAAGCTTTCTTT | . | . | TRBJ1-1 | TRBV5-1
CASTIDRANQPQHF | TGTGCCAGCACCATCGACAGGGCTAATCAGCCCCAGCATTTT | TRBD1 | . | TRBJ1-5 | TRBV5-4
CASSHSSGGTEAFF | TGTGCCAGCAGCCACTCGTCAGGGGGCACTGAAGCTTTCTTT | TRBD1 | . | TRBJ1-1 | TRBV7-9
CASSLERVDSPLHF | TGCGCCAGCAGCTTGGAACGGGTAGACTCACCCCTCCACTTT | . | . | TRBJ1-6 | TRBV5-1
CASSYSWDRGEQYF | TGTGCCAGCAGTTACTCGTGGGACAGGGGCGAGCAGTACTTC | TRBD1 | . | TRBJ2-7 | TRBV6-5
CASSPVSAGEQFF | TGTGCCAGCTCACCCGTAAGTGCGGGTGAGCAGTTCTTC | . | . | TRBJ2-1 | TRBV18
CASSLGGLADTQYF | TGTGCCAGCTCATTAGGGGGTCTCGCAGATACGCAGTATTTT | . | . | TRBJ2-3 | TRBV18
CASRGQGASYEQYF | TGTGCCAGCAGGGGACAGGGGGCTTCCTACGAGCAGTACTTC | TRBD1 | . | TRBJ2-7 | TRBV6-6
CASSIGRSYEQYF | TGTGCCAGTAGTATCGGCAGGTCCTACGAGCAGTACTTC | . | . | TRBJ2-7 | TRBV19
CATSKEVIAGASNQPQHF | TGTGCCACCAGCAAAGAGGTAATCGCGGGGGCAAGCAATCAGCCCCAGCATTTT | . | few | TRBJ1-5 | TRBV15
CASSVGAEGTQETQYF | TGTGCCAGCAGCGTAGGGGCGGAGGGGACCCAAGAGACCCAGTACTTC | . | once | TRBJ2-5 | TRBV9